A single sample is the source of the 27 T cell receptor beta chains below, sequenced in a study of PD-1 blockade in classical Hodgkin lymphoma. Every patient relapsed after autologous stem cell transplantation, and brentuximab vedotin exposure varied. Assay: immunoSEQ multiplex PCR; the TCRdb copy retains only in-frame clones and omits some. Among about 25,000 clones listed, over 65% were seen once. Source: peripheral blood mononuclear cells (PBMCs), taken before the second cycle of nivolumab. Receptors originate from a human donor with classical Hodgkin lymphoma.

This chain joins TRBV9 and TRBJ2-3; D unresolved. CDR1 and CDR2 (germline): SGDLS, YYNGEE. Trimming stripped 3 bases from V and 0 bases from J, with 2 bases between. This CDR3 is 12 amino acids long. CDR3 residues: CASSASTDTQYF. In DNA, the CDR3 is TGTGCCAGCAGCGCCAGCACAGATACGCAGTATTTT.

The rearrangement links TRBV7-2 to TRBJ2-7, with TRBD2 as a possible D gene (6 bases). The CDR3 covers 15 residues. Trimming pared 1 base from V and 6 bases from J, leaving 16 bases between. CDR1 is SGHTA and CDR2 is FQGNSA in the germline V gene. The CDR3 protein is CASSLVAEIPSEQYF. The DNA for the CDR3 is TGTGCCAGCAGCTTAGTAGCGGAAATTCCCTCCGAGCAGTACTTC. Together with reference TRBV7-2 and TRBJ2-7, the CDR3 gives the full variable domain: GAGVSQSPSNKVTEKGKDVELRCDPISGHTALYWYRQSLGQGLEFLIYFQGNSAPDKSGLPSDRFSAERTGGSVSTLTIQRTQQEDSAVYLCASSLVAEIPSEQYFGPGTRLTVT.

The chain links TRBV19 to TRBJ2-1, with 8 bases fitting TRBD2. The length of the CDR3 is 16 residues. Losses at the gene ends were 1 base for V and 3 bases for J; bases not matched to a gene: 5. The V gene's germline CDR1 is LNHDA and CDR2 SQIVND (reference sequence). The CDR3 reads CASSIVGGRYYNEQFF. The CDR3 nucleotides are TGTGCCAGTAGTATAGTGGGCGGGAGGTACTACAATGAGCAGTTCTTC.

The chain employs TRBV7-9 and TRBJ2-7; TRBD1 is a possible D gene (5 bases). Germline values: CDR1 SEHNR, CDR2 FQNEAQ (reference sequence). V shed 1 base and J shed 3 bases, with 19 bases lying between them. The CDR3 consists of 17 residues. CDR3 sequence reads: CASSLGRRVDTGYEQYF. The CDR3 DNA sequence: TGTGCCAGCAGCTTAGGGCGTCGTGTGGACACCGGCTACGAGCAGTACTTC.

The chain couples TRBV15 to TRBJ2-7; D is tentatively TRBD1 or TRBD2 (6 bases each). Trimming took off 1 base at V and 3 bases at J, with 19 bases between the two ends. The CDR3 has 17 amino acids. Per the germline V gene, CDR1 is LNHNV and CDR2 is YYDKDF (reference sequence). CDR3 bases: TGTGCCACCAGCAGAGGGGTTGAGGGGGGACATATCTACGAGCAGTACTTC. Translated, it gives CATSRGVEGGHIYEQYF.

The gene calls are TRBV2 and TRBJ2-1; 9 bases match TRBD1. V trimming: 2 bases; J trimming: 3 bases; junction bases outside the gene matches: 2. The CDR3 has 15 amino acids. The germline V gene has CDR1 SNHLY and CDR2 FYNNEI. CDR3 sequence (DNA): TGTGCCAGCAGTGAATTGGGACAGGGCTACAATGAGCAGTTCTTC. Amino acid sequence: CASSELGQGYNEQFF.

The chain carries TRBV15 and TRBJ2-7, with D possibly TRBD1 on 6 matching bases. This CDR3 has 13 residues. With 3 bases removed from V and 0 bases from J, the gap between germline ends came to 6 bases. Germline V gives CDR1 LNHNV, CDR2 YYDKDF (reference sequence). As DNA, the CDR3 is TGTGCCACCAGCAGGGACAGCTCCTACGAGCAGTACTTC. It yields the protein CATSRDSSYEQYF.

The V call is TRBV11-3, the J call TRBJ2-3; D unresolved. Germline lookup yields CDR1 SGHNT and CDR2 YENEEA. Trimming left V 5 bases short and J 4 bases short, with 7 bases between. This CDR3 region has 12 residues. The CDR3: CASSPPPDTQYF. The CDR3 bases are TGTGCCAGCAGCCCACCGCCAGATACGCAGTATTTT.

This chain uses TRBV11-2 with TRBJ2-1; D ambiguous. The length of the CDR3 is 12 residues. V was clipped by 2 bases and J by 7 bases, with 6 bases between them. Per germline, CDR1 SGHAT and CDR2 FQNNGV. CDR3 amino acids: CASSLLGNEQFF. Here the CDR3 DNA reads TGTGCCAGCAGCTTACTGGGTAATGAGCAGTTCTTC.

This chain connects TRBV5-1 to TRBJ1-4; the match to TRBD1 covers 8 bases. The germline V gene encodes CDR1 SGHRS and CDR2 YFSETQ. The length of the CDR3 is 15 residues. V shed 0 bases and J 8 bases; nucleotides not matched to a gene: 6. The CDR3 region has the DNA TGCGCCAGCAGCTTGGGGACAGGGCAGTTAGAAAAACTGTTTTTT. Translating it yields CASSLGTGQLEKLFF.

V and J are TRBV28 and TRBJ1-4, with a weak D call TRBD1 (6 bases). The V end lost 6 bases, the J end lost 8 bases, and 19 bases lay between the germline ends. The CDR3 has 15 residues. Per germline, CDR1 MDHEN and CDR2 SYDVKM. This chain's CDR3 is CASRQEYRVREKLFF. The CDR3 DNA reads TGTGCCAGCAGGCAAGAGTACAGGGTTCGGGAAAAACTGTTTTTT.

The CDR3 region is CASSRDSPWNTIYF. CDR3 coding DNA: TGTGCCAGCAGCCGGGACAGTCCCTGGAACACCATATATTTT. The rearrangement uses TRBV7-2 and TRBJ1-3; 7 bases fit TRBD1. The germline CDR1 and CDR2 sequences are SGHTA and FQGNSA. There are 14 residues in the CDR3. With 5 bases clipped from V and 7 bases from J, the junction kept 8 bases outside the gene matches.

The rearrangement joins TRBV5-4 to TRBJ2-7, with 8 positions matching TRBD2. J gave up 4 bases and V 0 bases, and 12 bases lay outside the gene matches. Germline loops: CDR1 SGHNT, CDR2 YYREEE (reference sequence). This CDR3 contains 17 residues. CDR3 protein: CASSLAGGAGGGYEQYF. CDR3 bases: TGTGCCAGCAGCTTGGCCGGGGGGGCTGGAGGTGGTTACGAGCAGTACTTC.

The chain combines TRBV5-1 with TRBJ2-1; D might be TRBD2 (6 bases). Germline assignment: CDR1 SGHRS and CDR2 YFSETQ. Trimming stripped 1 base from V and 6 bases from J, with 8 bases between. The CDR3 spans 13 residues. The CDR3: CASSLLASNEQFF. Here the CDR3 DNA reads TGCGCCAGCAGCTTGCTAGCGAGCAATGAGCAGTTCTTC.

This clone was counted between two and nine times. V is TRBV5-4 and J is TRBJ2-1, with D unclear. Germline CDR1 reads SGHNT; CDR2 reads YYREEE (reference sequence). The CDR3 has 11 amino acids. V was shortened by 1 base and J by 8 bases, with 4 bases between the two germline ends. CDR3 protein: CASSLLDEQFF. For the CDR3, the DNA is TGTGCCAGCAGCTTGCTAGATGAGCAGTTCTTC. Full variable domain (missing parts from reference TRBV5-4 and TRBJ2-1): ETGVTQSPTHLIKTRGQQVTLRCSSQSGHNTVSWYQQALGQGPQFIFQYYREEENGRGNFPPRFSGLQFPNYSSELNVNALELDDSALYLCASSLLDEQFFGPGTRLTVL.

The chain employs TRBV7-8 and TRBJ2-7; 11 bases agree with TRBD2. Losses at the gene ends were 5 bases for V and 5 bases for J; bases not matched to a gene: 5. The length of the CDR3 is 14 residues. Germline CDR1 is SGHVS and CDR2 is FQNEAQ. CDR3 DNA sequence: TGTGCCAGCAGCGCTACTAGCGGGAGCCACGAGCAGTACTTC. Amino acid sequence: CASSATSGSHEQYF. The variable domain in full, completed from reference TRBV7-8 and TRBJ2-7, reads GAGVSQSPRYKVAKRGQDVALRCDPISGHVSLFWYQQALGQGPEFLTYFQNEAQLDKSGLPSDRFFAERPEGSVSTLKIQRTQQEDSAVYLCASSATSGSHEQYFGPGTRLTVT.

The chain has TRBV11-2 and TRBJ2-4, with unresolved D. The CDR3 runs to 14 residues. Germline lookup yields CDR1 SGHAT and CDR2 FQNNGV. Trimming left V 4 bases short and J 0 bases short, with 7 bases between. CDR3 in amino acids: CASSSRLAKNIQYF. Here the CDR3 DNA reads TGTGCCAGCAGCTCGAGACTAGCCAAAAACATTCAGTACTTC.

A few counts support this clone. V usage is TRBV19 and J usage is TRBJ2-3; the D gene is possibly TRBD2 (5 bases). Germline CDR1 reads LNHDA; CDR2 reads SQIVND (reference sequence). With 10 bases removed from V and 9 bases from J, the gap between germline ends came to 14 bases. The CDR3 runs to 11 residues. The CDR3 sequence: CATTSIRTQYF. The CDR3 DNA follows: TGTGCCACCACTAGTATTCGCACGCAGTATTTT.

The CDR3 protein is CASSSGPQYEQYF. In DNA, the CDR3 is TGTGCCAGCAGTAGCGGGCCACAGTACGAGCAGTACTTC. The chain employs TRBV2 and TRBJ2-5; tentative D call: TRBD2 (6 bases). The J call may be mistaken, given a closer DNA end match to TRBJ2-7. The CDR3 spans 13 residues. The germline gives CDR1 SNHLY, CDR2 FYNNEI.

This chain links TRBV5-1 with TRBJ2-2; 12 nucleotides align to TRBD2. CDR3 size: 18 residues. CDR1 is SGHRS, CDR2 YFSETQ, per germline. The V segment lost 1 base and the J segment 3 bases; nucleotides outside the gene matches: 7. The CDR3 region is CASSLTASGRVDTGELFF. The CDR3 region has the DNA TGCGCCAGCAGCTTGACGGCTAGCGGGAGGGTGGACACCGGGGAGCTGTTTTTT.

The chain recombines TRBV29-1 with TRBJ2-7, with 8 bases that match TRBD1. The CDR3 sequence is 14 residues long. Germline CDR1 SQVTM, CDR2 ANQGSEA. Trimming at V came to 5 bases and at J to 6 bases, leaving 12 bases not matched to a gene. The CDR3 reads CSVRSGQGFGEQYF. The DNA of the CDR3 is TGCAGCGTTCGTTCCGGACAGGGATTTGGCGAGCAGTACTTC.

This clone was seen once. The chain links TRBV9 to TRBJ2-3; tentative D call: TRBD2 (6 bases). The length of the CDR3 is 14 residues. The V end lost 0 bases, the J end lost 4 bases, and 9 bases lay between the germline ends. Germline V lookup: CDR1 SGDLS, CDR2 YYNGEE. CDR3 nucleotides: TGTGCCAGCAGCGTAGATCTAGCGTCAGATACGCAGTATTTT. Its protein is CASSVDLASDTQYF.

The chain uses TRBV19 and TRBJ2-1; TRBD2 matches at 13 bases. The ends lost 8 bases at V and 4 bases at J; junction bases unmatched: 5. Germline V lookup: CDR1 LNHDA, CDR2 SQIVND (reference sequence). The CDR3 covers 15 residues. The CDR3 loop reads CASRVTSGGYNEQFF. The CDR3 bases are TGTGCCAGTCGAGTGACTAGCGGGGGGTACAATGAGCAGTTCTTC.

The chain joins TRBV6-5 to TRBJ1-5; tentatively, D is TRBD1 (6 bases). V was cut by 6 bases and J by 5 bases, with 11 bases left in between. Germline CDR1 and CDR2: MNHEY and SVGAGI. The length of the CDR3 is 13 residues. CDR3 DNA: TGTGCCAGCAGCCAGGGGAGGGATCAGCCCCAGCATTTT. This gives the protein CASSQGRDQPQHF.

The chain uses TRBV5-6 and TRBJ1-1; tentative D call: TRBD1 (5 bases). V was cut by 0 bases and J by 8 bases, with 11 bases left in between. Germline CDR1 reads SGHDT; CDR2 reads YYEEEE. The CDR3 runs 13 residues. CDR3 nucleotide sequence: TGTGCCAGCAGCTTGGGAGGAGGGACGGAAGCTTTCTTT. Translated: CASSLGGGTEAFF.

This clone occurred once. This CDR3 is CASSVVPTGDTQYF. CDR3 DNA: TGTGCCAGCAGCGTAGTCCCCACCGGGGATACGCAGTATTTT. The chain couples TRBV9 to TRBJ2-3; D unresolved. CDR3 size: 14 residues. Trimming left V 0 bases short and J 6 bases short, with 11 bases between. The V gene's germline CDR1 is SGDLS and CDR2 YYNGEE.

This clone was counted between two and nine times. V is TRBV11-3 and J is TRBJ2-1; 10 nucleotides line up with TRBD2. This CDR3 has 16 amino acids. The junction had 4 bases not matched to a gene; V was cut back by 2 bases and J by 3 bases. CDR1 is SGHNT, CDR2 YENEEA, per germline. This chain's CDR3 is CASSLIASGGYNEQFF. DNA for the CDR3: TGTGCCAGCAGCTTAATCGCTAGCGGGGGCTACAATGAGCAGTTCTTC.